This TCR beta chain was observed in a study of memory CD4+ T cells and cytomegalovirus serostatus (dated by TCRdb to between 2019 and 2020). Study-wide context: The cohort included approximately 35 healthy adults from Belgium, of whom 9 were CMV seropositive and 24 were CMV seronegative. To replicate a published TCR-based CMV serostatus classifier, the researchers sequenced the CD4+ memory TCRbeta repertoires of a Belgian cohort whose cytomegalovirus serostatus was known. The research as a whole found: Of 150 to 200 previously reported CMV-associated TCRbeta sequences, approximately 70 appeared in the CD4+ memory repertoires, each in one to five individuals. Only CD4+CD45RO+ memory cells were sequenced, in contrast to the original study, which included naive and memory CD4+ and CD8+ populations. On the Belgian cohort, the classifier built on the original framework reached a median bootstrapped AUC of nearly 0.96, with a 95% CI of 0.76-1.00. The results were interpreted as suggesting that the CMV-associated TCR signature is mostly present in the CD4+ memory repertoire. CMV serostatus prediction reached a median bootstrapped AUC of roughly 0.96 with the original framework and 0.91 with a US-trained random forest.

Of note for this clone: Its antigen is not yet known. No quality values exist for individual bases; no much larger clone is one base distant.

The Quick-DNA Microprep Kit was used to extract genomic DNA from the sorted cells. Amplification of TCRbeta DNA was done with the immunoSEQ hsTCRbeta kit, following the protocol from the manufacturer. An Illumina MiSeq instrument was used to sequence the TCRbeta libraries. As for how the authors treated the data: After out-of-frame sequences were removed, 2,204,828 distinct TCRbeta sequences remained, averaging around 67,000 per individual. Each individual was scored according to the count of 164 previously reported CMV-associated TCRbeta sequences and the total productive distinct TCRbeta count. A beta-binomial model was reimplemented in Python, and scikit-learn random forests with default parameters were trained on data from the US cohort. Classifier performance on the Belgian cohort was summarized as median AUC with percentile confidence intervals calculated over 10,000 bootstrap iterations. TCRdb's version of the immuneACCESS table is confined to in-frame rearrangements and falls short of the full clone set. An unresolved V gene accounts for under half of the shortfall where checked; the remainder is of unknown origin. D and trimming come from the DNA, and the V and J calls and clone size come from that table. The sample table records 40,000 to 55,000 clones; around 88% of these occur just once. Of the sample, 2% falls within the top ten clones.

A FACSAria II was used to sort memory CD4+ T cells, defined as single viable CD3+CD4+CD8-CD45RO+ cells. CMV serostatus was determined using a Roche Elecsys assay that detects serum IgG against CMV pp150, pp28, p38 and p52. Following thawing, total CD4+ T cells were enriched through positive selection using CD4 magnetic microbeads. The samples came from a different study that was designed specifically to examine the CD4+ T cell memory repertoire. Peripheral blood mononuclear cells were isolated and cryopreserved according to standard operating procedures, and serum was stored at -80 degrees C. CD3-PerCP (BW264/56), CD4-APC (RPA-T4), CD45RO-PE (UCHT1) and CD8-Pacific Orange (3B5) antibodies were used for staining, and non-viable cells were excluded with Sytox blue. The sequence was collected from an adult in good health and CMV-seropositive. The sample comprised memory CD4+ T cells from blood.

The CDR3 amino acid sequence is: CASSSVFDEKLFF. The nucleotide sequence reads as follows: TGTGCCAGCAGTTCAGTTTTTGATGAAAAACTGTTTTTT. The rearrangement combines TRBV27 with TRBJ1-4; the D gene assignment is ambiguous. The CDR3, from cysteine to phenylalanine, totals 13 residues. Only the CDR3 DNA is retained, 39 bases long and in frame from the first base. The V end loses 4 bases and the J end loses 6 bases, and a stretch of 9 bases separates them. Looking up the germline V gene (reference sequence) yields CDR1 MNHEY and CDR2 SMNVEV.